Presented here are 14 T cell receptor beta chains from one specimen sequenced in a study of blood T cell repertoires in COVID-19. The protocol was immunoSEQ multiplex PCR, while the TCRdb copy is restricted to in-frame clones and leaves out a portion. The sample yields 250,000 to 300,000 clones, roughly 85% seen once. Sequencing was done on a sample of peripheral blood. The origin of the receptors is a woman in her 30s with active or convalescent COVID-19.

The chain carries TRBV6-5 and TRBJ1-2; D call uncertain. CDR1 and CDR2 (germline): MNHEY, SVGAGI. Deletions cut 7 bases from V and 0 bases from J, with 15 bases between. The CDR3 extends over 15 amino acids. The CDR3: CASTREPNTNYGYTF. CDR3 DNA sequence: TGTGCCAGCACCCGGGAGCCAAACACTAACTATGGCTACACCTTC.

This clone was recorded a few times. V usage is TRBV28 and J usage is TRBJ1-2, with D maybe TRBD1 (6 bases). CDR3 length: 13 amino acids. Germline CDR1 MDHEN, CDR2 SYDVKM. Trimming pared 3 bases from V and 8 bases from J, leaving 13 bases between. The CDR3 bases are TGTGCCAGCAGTTTTGCGGGGGCACGGGGCTACACCTTC. As protein: CASSFAGARGYTF.

V is TRBV4-1 and J is TRBJ1-2; D might be TRBD1 (5 bases). CDR1 and CDR2 from the germline V gene are MGHRA and YSYEKL. The V gene lost 0 bases and the J gene lost 7 bases, with 15 bases spanning the gap. This CDR3 has 15 residues. The CDR3 DNA sequence: TGCGCCAGCAGCCAAGATTCGGCAGGGTCTTTTGGCTACACCTTC. It codes for CASSQDSAGSFGYTF.

As for this clone: The junction differs from germline at one of its ends, possibly a read error. The chain couples TRBV19 to TRBJ2-3; a weak D match, TRBD1 (6 bases). The CDR3 is made up of 17 amino acids. Germline lookup yields CDR1 LNHDA and CDR2 SQIVND (reference sequence). CDR3 DNA sequence: TGTGCCAGTAGTACCCTGGCAGGGGCGGGTAGCACAAATACGCAGTATTTT. It specifies CASSTLAGAGSTNTQYF.

This chain uses TRBV30 with TRBJ2-1; weak D call: TRBD2 (6 bases). The ends were cut back, 4 bases at V and 0 bases at J, with 19 bases in the middle. The CDR3 is 17 residues long. The germline V gene has CDR1 GTSNPN and CDR2 SVGIG (reference sequence). The CDR3 DNA follows: TGTGCCTGGAACGGGCAGGGAGGAGCAAGCTCCTACAATGAGCAGTTCTTC. Residues: CAWNGQGGASSYNEQFF. Based on the CDR3 plus reference TRBV30 and TRBJ2-1, the full variable domain is SQTIHQWPATLVQPVGSPLSLECTVEGTSNPNLYWYRQAAGRGLQLLFYSVGIGQISSEVPQNLSASRPQDRQFILSSKKLLLSDSGFYLCAWNGQGGASSYNEQFFGPGTRLTVL.

This chain links TRBV6-2 or TRBV6-3 with TRBJ2-3; maybe TRBD1 (7 bases). Germline CDR1 is MNHEY and CDR2 is SVGEGT. V dropped 8 bases and J dropped 3 bases, with 15 bases sitting between them. This CDR3 spans 14 amino acids. CDR3 protein: CASGRRGQTDTQYF. The CDR3 DNA is TGTGCCAGCGGCCGGAGGGGGCAGACAGATACGCAGTATTTT.

The genes are TRBV27 and TRBJ2-7; TRBD1 agrees at 7 bases. Germline V gives CDR1 MNHEY, CDR2 SMNVEV (reference sequence). CDR3 length: 15 amino acids. Losses at the gene ends were 6 bases for V and 2 bases for J; bases not matched to a gene: 10. CDR3 in DNA: TGTGCCAGCAGCCTAATGGGGCAGGGGGCCTACGAGCAGTACTTC. Its protein product is CASSLMGQGAYEQYF.

This chain connects TRBV3-1 (or the pseudogene TRBV3-2) to TRBJ2-7; 11 positions match TRBD2. V dropped 1 base and J dropped 2; count of bases not matched to a gene: 4. Germline V gives CDR1 LGHDT, CDR2 YNNKEL (reference sequence). CDR3 length: 16 residues. The CDR3 DNA is TGTGCCAGCAGCCAAGGGACTAGCGGGTACCCCTACGAGCAGTACTTC. This gives the protein CASSQGTSGYPYEQYF.

V gene TRBV5-1 combines with J gene TRBJ1-3, with 7 bases matching TRBD1. CDR3 length equals 14 residues. The germline V gene has CDR1 SGHRS and CDR2 YFSETQ. With V trimmed by 0 bases and J by 4 bases, 1 base remained unmatched. CDR3 bases: TGCGCCAGCAGCTTGGCAGGGGGAGGAAACACCATATATTTT. Protein product: CASSLAGGGNTIYF.

This clone occurred once. V and J are TRBV24-1 and TRBJ2-1; no clear D. V shed 5 bases and J shed 4 bases, with 8 bases lying between them. The CDR3 is 13 amino acids. Per germline, CDR1 KGHDR and CDR2 SFDVKD. In nucleotides, the CDR3 is TGTGCCACCAGTGTATCCGGGTACAATGAGCAGTTCTTC. It encodes CATSVSGYNEQFF.

This chain connects TRBV7-2 to TRBJ1-1; 7 bases map to TRBD1. V lost 5 bases, J lost 8 bases, and 8 bases stayed unmatched. The V gene's germline CDR1 is SGHTA and CDR2 FQGNSA. The CDR3 is 13 residues long. CDR3 in amino acids: CASSIYRGIEAFF. The CDR3 DNA follows: TGTGCCAGCAGCATATACAGGGGTATCGAAGCTTTCTTT.

The chain employs TRBV27 and TRBJ2-1, with 10 bases fitting TRBD1. The CDR3 runs to 15 residues. V was pared by 3 bases and J by 5 bases, with 4 bases of the junction left unmatched. CDR1 is MNHEY and CDR2 is SMNVEV in the germline V gene (reference sequence). The DNA for the CDR3 is TGTGCCAGCAGTTTGGGACAGGGGTTTCACAATGAGCAGTTCTTC. This gives the protein CASSLGQGFHNEQFF.

The V gene is TRBV10-3, the J gene TRBJ2-7, with D maybe TRBD1 (5 bases). Trimming stripped 3 bases from V and 2 bases from J, with 8 bases between. Germline CDR1 reads ENHRY; CDR2 reads SYGVKD. The CDR3 loop spans 13 amino acids. This CDR3 reads CAISERQPYEQYF. The CDR3 DNA is TGTGCCATCAGTGAAAGACAGCCCTACGAGCAGTACTTC.

This chain connects TRBV11-1 to TRBJ2-3; D remains unclear. V was shortened by 5 bases and J by 3 bases, with 9 bases between the two germline ends. The germline V gene encodes CDR1 SGHAT and CDR2 FQDESV (reference sequence). This CDR3 contains 13 residues. Here the CDR3 DNA reads TGTGCCAGCAGCCCGGCGGAGACAGATACGCAGTATTTT. Translating it yields CASSPAETDTQYF.